These 5 T cell receptor beta chains originate from one sample sequenced in a study of cytomegalovirus exposure and HLA in healthy donors. PCR was performed using 60 Vbeta and 13 Jbeta primers. Produced via immunoSEQ multiplex PCR; TCRdb's table is partial and in-frame only. Its listing shows about 110,000 clones. The sequencing input was PBMCs. The receptor set was obtained from a man in his forties in good health and CMV-seropositive.

The V gene is TRBV7-2, the J gene TRBJ1-1; unclear D gene. Per the germline V gene, CDR1 is SGHTA and CDR2 is FQGNSA. The CDR3 extends over 14 amino acids. V shed 3 bases and J shed 0 bases, with 8 bases lying between them. Here the CDR3 reads CASSFGSLNTEAFF. CDR3 nucleotide sequence: TGTGCCAGCAGCTTCGGGTCCTTGAACACTGAAGCTTTCTTT.

The chain is built from TRBV7-9 and TRBJ2-1; 10 nucleotides align to TRBD2. V shed 2 bases, J shed 6 bases, and the junction held 4 bases outside the gene matches. CDR1 is SEHNR, CDR2 FQNEAQ, per germline (reference sequence). The CDR3 sequence is 15 residues long. The CDR3: CASSLSAGGGNEQFF. The CDR3 nucleotides read TGTGCCAGCAGCTTATCAGCGGGAGGGGGCAATGAGCAGTTCTTC.

The rearrangement uses TRBV29-1 and TRBJ1-5, with D uncertain. From germline, CDR1 is SQVTM and CDR2 ANQGSEA. This CDR3 region has 13 residues. V was clipped by 6 bases and J by 3 bases, with 12 bases between them. CDR3: CSVSTGYNQPQHF. CDR3 sequence (DNA): TGCAGCGTCTCGACTGGGTACAATCAGCCCCAGCATTTT.

The J gene is TRBJ2-3, the V gene TRBV5-1; D perhaps matches TRBD1 (5 bases). Germline-derived CDR1 and CDR2 are SGHRS and YFSETQ. With 2 bases removed from V and 1 base from J, the gap between germline ends came to 5 bases. The CDR3 covers 13 residues. Here the CDR3 reads CASSLQGTDTQYF. The CDR3 bases are TGCGCCAGCAGCTTACAGGGCACAGATACGCAGTATTTT.

The rearrangement joins TRBV6-1 to TRBJ2-1, with TRBD2 identical over 9 bases. The germline gives CDR1 MNHNS, CDR2 SASEGT. The length of the CDR3 is 14 residues. The J segment lost 7 bases and the V segment lost 6 bases, leaving 7 bases of the junction unmatched. The CDR3 here is CASRTGLARNEQFF. The CDR3 nucleotides are TGTGCCAGCAGAACCGGACTAGCGCGTAATGAGCAGTTCTTC.